This T cell receptor (beta chain) is from a study of regulatory T cells in long-lasting Graves disease. This clonotype has a count of ten or more. Time point indicated: newly diagnosed GD, antithyroid drugs for less than 3 months. Construction of the TCR library relied on RNA isolated from PBMCs. V was trimmed by 4 bases and J by 9 bases, leaving 10 bases between them. Germline CDR1 reads LGHNA; CDR2 reads YNFKEQ. This CDR3 has 12 residues. Construction of TCR beta libraries relied on iRepertoire HTBI primers and on Arm-PCR targeting CDR3 regions. One entry per CDR3 protein results from TCRdb running MiXCR on the multiplex PCR reads. The data show 530,000 or so distinct CDR3 sequences, approximately 15% seen once. This sample also appeared in a second study, on T cells in Graves' hyperthyroidism and ophthalmopathy.

The TCR comes from a young man with Graves disease. This sample comprised peripheral blood mononuclear cells (PBMCs), obtained at new diagnosis, from a patient treated with antithyroid drugs. V is TRBV4-2 and J is TRBJ2-1; maybe TRBD2 (7 bases). CDR3 DNA sequence: TGTGCCAGCAGCCTGGGGGGGGCTGAGCAGTTCTTC. It translates to CASSLGGAEQFF.